These 27 T cell receptor beta chains were sequenced from one sample in a study of blood T cell repertoires in COVID-19. TCRdb keeps only in-frame clones here, not all; method: immunoSEQ multiplex PCR. The sample holds about 140,000 clones; 82% are singletons and the top ten take about 4%. The sample comprised peripheral blood. Source of these receptors: a woman of 80 years or more with acute or convalescent COVID-19.

The chain carries TRBV27 and TRBJ2-7; 10 nucleotides agree with TRBD2. Trimming removed 6 bases from V and 0 bases from J; junction bases left unmatched: 5. Germline CDR1 MNHEY, CDR2 SMNVEV (reference sequence). This CDR3 contains 15 residues. The CDR3 nucleotides read TGTGCCAGCAGACCGGGACTAGCGACCTCCTACGAGCAGTACTTC. Translating it yields CASRPGLATSYEQYF.

This clone was recorded once. The rearrangement uses TRBV5-1 and TRBJ2-7; 9 bases map to TRBD2. CDR1 and CDR2 from the germline V gene are SGHRS and YFSETQ. This CDR3 has 14 residues. V lost 3 bases and J lost 9; bases outside the gene matches: 10. The CDR3 protein is CASSSGTSFMAQYF. DNA of the CDR3: TGCGCCAGCAGCTCTGGGACTAGCTTCATGGCGCAGTACTTC.

The CDR3 loop reads CASSIATGVTEAFF. The CDR3 bases are TGTGCCAGTAGTATAGCCACTGGAGTCACTGAAGCTTTCTTT. The chain recombines TRBV19 with TRBJ1-1, with no clear D. Trimming shortened V by 1 base and J by 4 bases, and 10 bases separated the two germline ends. Germline V gene data show CDR1 as LNHDA and CDR2 as SQIVND (reference sequence). CDR3 size: 14 residues.

The chain carries TRBV7-6 and TRBJ2-7; weak D call: TRBD2 (7 bases). The CDR3 has 19 amino acids. Germline-derived CDR1 and CDR2 are SGHVS and FNYEAQ. V was pared by 1 base and J by 4 bases, with 26 bases between. The CDR3, as DNA: TGTGCCAGCAGCTTAGGGGCCCACCTGTGGGGGGGCTTTTTTTACGAGCAGTACTTC. Protein product: CASSLGAHLWGGFFYEQYF.

The chain couples TRBV3-1 (or the pseudogene TRBV3-2) to TRBJ2-2; D call uncertain. Germline V gene data show CDR1 as LGHDT and CDR2 as YNNKEL (reference sequence). The CDR3 consists of 13 residues. Trimming took off 4 bases at V and 8 bases at J, with 11 bases between the two ends. The CDR3 DNA sequence: TGTGCCAGCAGCCCCACACGAATGGGGGAGCTGTTTTTT. Amino acids: CASSPTRMGELFF.

This clone has only one observation. V gene TRBV15 combines with J gene TRBJ2-7; unclear D gene. Germline lookup yields CDR1 LNHNV and CDR2 YYDKDF (reference sequence). V was cut by 5 bases and J by 2 bases, with 10 bases left in between. The CDR3 is 13 residues long. The CDR3, as DNA: TGTGCCACCAGCGGTACTTCCACCTACGAGCAGTACTTC. Its translation is CATSGTSTYEQYF.

This clone was recorded only once. The V call is TRBV6-6, the J call TRBJ2-1; 9 bases match TRBD1. The ends lost 0 bases at V and 7 bases at J; junction bases unmatched: 7. The CDR3 has 16 amino acids. Germline assignment: CDR1 MNHNY and CDR2 SVGAGI (reference sequence). The DNA of the CDR3 is TGTGCCAGCAGTTACTCGCGGACAGGGGTGGGGAATGAGCAGTTCTTC. It translates to CASSYSRTGVGNEQFF.

This rearrangement joins TRBV9 to TRBJ2-3, with D uncertain. CDR1 is SGDLS, CDR2 YYNGEE, per germline. The V gene lost 4 bases and the J gene lost 3 bases, with 6 bases spanning the gap. This CDR3 spans 12 amino acids. CDR3 residues: CASSLRTDTQYF. CDR3 nucleotide sequence: TGTGCCAGCAGCCTCAGAACAGATACGCAGTATTTT. The complete variable domain, with remaining parts taken from reference TRBV9 and TRBJ2-3, reads DSGVTQTPKHLITATGQRVTLRCSPRSGDLSVYWYQQSLDQGLQFLIQYYNGEERAKGNILERFSAQQFPDLHSELNLSSLELGDSALYFCASSLRTDTQYFGPGTRLTVL.

The chain employs TRBV6-5 and TRBJ1-5, with D hard to call. The germline CDR1 and CDR2 sequences are MNHEY and SVGAGI. Trimming removed 5 bases from V and 6 bases from J, with 17 bases in between. The CDR3 loop spans 15 amino acids. CDR3 residues: CASSPTFLLSQPQHF. In DNA, the CDR3 is TGTGCCAGCAGTCCGACATTTCTCTTAAGTCAGCCCCAGCATTTT.

This sequence joins TRBV18 and TRBJ2-3, with 10 bases matching TRBD1. V trimming: 0 bases; J trimming: 4 bases; junction bases outside the gene matches: 10. CDR1 and CDR2 from the germline V gene are KGHSH and LQKENI. This CDR3 spans 18 amino acids. This CDR3 reads CASSPPTWTGGPADTQYF. The CDR3 nucleotides are TGTGCCAGCTCACCACCGACATGGACAGGGGGGCCGGCAGATACGCAGTATTTT.

The chain joins TRBV20-1 to TRBJ1-1; possibly TRBD1 for D (5 bases). The V end was cut by 3 bases, the J end by 3 bases, with 14 bases between. This CDR3 is built from 14 residues. CDR1 and CDR2 (germline): DFQATT, SNEGSKA (reference sequence). The DNA for the CDR3 is TGCAGTGCTAGTGTAGGGGCGCGATACACTGAAGCTTTCTTT. Residues: CSASVGARYTEAFF.

The genes are TRBV13 and TRBJ1-3, with D hard to call. Germline V gives CDR1 PRHDT, CDR2 FYEKMQ (reference sequence). Trimming cost V 0 bases and J 2 bases, with 17 bases left between them. The CDR3 has 18 amino acids. CDR3 protein: CASSLGIGVSGPGNTIYF. Here the CDR3 DNA reads TGTGCCAGCAGCTTAGGCATAGGTGTCAGCGGTCCTGGAAACACCATATATTTT.

This chain connects TRBV25-1 to TRBJ2-7; D perhaps matches TRBD1 (5 bases). Trimming took off 4 bases at V and 3 bases at J, with 7 bases between the two ends. The length of the CDR3 is 12 residues. Germline CDR1 reads MGHDK; CDR2 reads SYGVNS. The CDR3 nucleotides are TGTGCCAGCAGTGGCGACAGCTACGAGCAGTACTTC. It codes for CASSGDSYEQYF.

V and J are TRBV29-1 and TRBJ2-7, with 10 bases aligning to TRBD1. The CDR3 is made up of 14 amino acids. With 5 bases clipped from V and 2 bases from J, the junction kept 6 bases outside the gene matches. Per germline, CDR1 SQVTM and CDR2 ANQGSEA. The CDR3: CSVKSGTGAYEQYF. CDR3 nucleotides: TGCAGCGTTAAGTCCGGGACAGGGGCCTACGAGCAGTACTTC.

There are a few counts of this clone. The chain carries TRBV30 and TRBJ2-5; 11 bases line up with TRBD2. Germline CDR1 reads GTSNPN; CDR2 reads SVGIG (reference sequence). The CDR3 sequence is 15 residues long. Trimming cost V 5 bases and J 3 bases; bases outside gene matches: 8. The chain's CDR3 is CAWGRLAGLEETQYF. The DNA of the CDR3 is TGTGCCTGGGGAAGACTAGCGGGGTTGGAAGAGACCCAGTACTTC. Full variable domain (missing parts from reference TRBV30 and TRBJ2-5): SQTIHQWPATLVQPVGSPLSLECTVEGTSNPNLYWYRQAAGRGLQLLFYSVGIGQISSEVPQNLSASRPQDRQFILSSKKLLLSDSGFYLCAWGRLAGLEETQYFGPGTRLLVL.

The chain couples TRBV7-2 to TRBJ1-6; D gene unclear. The CDR3 length is 12 residues. V lost 2 bases and J lost 7, with 3 bases in between. Germline V CDR1 and CDR2: SGHTA, FQGNSA. CDR3 sequence: CASSLLNSPLHF. In DNA, the CDR3 is TGTGCCAGCAGCTTACTGAATTCACCCCTCCACTTT.

The J gene is TRBJ2-7, the V gene TRBV2; D possibly corresponds to TRBD2 (7 bases). The CDR3 consists of 15 residues. The germline V gene has CDR1 SNHLY and CDR2 FYNNEI. Trimming shortened V by 5 bases and J by 4 bases, and 18 bases separated the two germline ends. For the CDR3, the DNA is TGTGCCAGCAGTAGGGGGGGGGCCTCGTCTTACGAGCAGTACTTC. Residues: CASSRGGASSYEQYF.

The genes are TRBV30 and TRBJ2-2, with 7 bases aligning to TRBD1. The CDR3 sequence is 14 residues long. Looked up from germline, CDR1 is GTSNPN and CDR2 is SVGIG (reference sequence). With 4 bases clipped from V and 5 bases from J, the junction kept 7 bases outside the gene matches. The CDR3 reads CAWMRTGDTGELFF. The CDR3 DNA sequence: TGTGCCTGGATGCGGACAGGAGATACCGGGGAGCTGTTTTTT. The full variable domain, with the rest looked up from reference TRBV30 and TRBJ2-2, is SQTIHQWPATLVQPVGSPLSLECTVEGTSNPNLYWYRQAAGRGLQLLFYSVGIGQISSEVPQNLSASRPQDRQFILSSKKLLLSDSGFYLCAWMRTGDTGELFFGEGSRLTVL.

This chain joins TRBV18 and TRBJ2-1, with D perhaps matching TRBD2 (6 bases). Germline-derived CDR1 and CDR2 are KGHSH and LQKENI. The ends were cut back, 4 bases at V and 0 bases at J, with 10 bases in the middle. There are 15 residues in the CDR3. This chain's CDR3 is CASSREASSYNEQFF. The CDR3 bases are TGTGCCAGCTCACGGGAGGCGAGCTCCTACAATGAGCAGTTCTTC.

This clone was picked up a small number of times. This chain connects TRBV9 to TRBJ1-1; D is ambiguous. Trimming removed 4 bases from V and 1 base from J, with 11 bases in between. Germline CDR1 is SGDLS and CDR2 is YYNGEE. The CDR3 extends over 14 amino acids. This CDR3 reads CASSFGLQNTEAFF. The CDR3 bases are TGTGCCAGCAGCTTTGGGCTACAGAACACTGAAGCTTTCTTT.

V gene TRBV7-2 combines with J gene TRBJ2-5, with 10 bases fitting TRBD1. Germline CDR1 and CDR2: SGHTA and FQGNSA. The CDR3 has 16 amino acids. Unmatched junction bases numbered 7, after V lost 1 base and J lost 5 bases. CDR3 amino acids: CASSLGDRGLWETQYF. The DNA for the CDR3 is TGTGCCAGCAGCTTAGGGGACAGGGGACTATGGGAGACCCAGTACTTC.

The CDR3 DNA reads TGTGCCAGCAGCTCGGGACTCTTAAGGGGCTACGAGCAGTACTTC. Translation: CASSSGLLRGYEQYF. The chain carries TRBV7-6 and TRBJ2-7; perhaps TRBD2 as D (6 bases). V lost 4 bases, J lost 3 bases, and 16 bases lay in between. The CDR3 contains 15 residues. CDR1 and CDR2 (germline): SGHVS, FNYEAQ. Together with reference TRBV7-6 and TRBJ2-7, the CDR3 gives the full variable domain: GAGVSQSPRYKVTKRGQDVALRCDPISGHVSLYWYRQALGQGPEFLTYFNYEAQQDKSGLPNDRFSAERPEGSISTLTIQRTEQRDSAMYRCASSSGLLRGYEQYFGPGTRLTVT.

The chain joins TRBV5-4 to TRBJ1-2; 7 bases agree with TRBD1. The CDR3 is 13 residues long. With 0 bases clipped from V and 7 bases from J, the junction kept 3 bases outside the gene matches. Germline V gene lookup returns CDR1 SGHNT and CDR2 YYREEE (reference sequence). The CDR3 reads CASSLVSGGGYTF. The CDR3 DNA reads as TGTGCCAGCAGCTTGGTATCAGGGGGTGGCTACACCTTC.

The V call is TRBV5-1, the J call TRBJ2-2; D unclear. Germline loops: CDR1 SGHRS, CDR2 YFSETQ. The CDR3 sequence is 12 residues long. With 5 bases removed from V and 6 bases from J, the gap between germline ends came to 8 bases. CDR3 coding DNA: TGCGCCAGCAGGGAGTCCCCCGGGGAGCTGTTTTTT. It specifies CASRESPGELFF.

This clone was observed a handful of times. The chain carries TRBV18 and TRBJ2-1; no reliable D call. CDR3 length: 13 amino acids. CDR1 and CDR2 (germline): KGHSH, LQKENI. V lost 2 bases and J 5 bases, leaving 7 bases between the germline ends. CDR3 sequence reads: CASSPFADNEQFF. The CDR3 nucleotides read TGTGCCAGCTCACCATTCGCGGACAATGAGCAGTTCTTC.

This sequence joins TRBV4-2 and TRBJ2-1; TRBD2 matches 15 bases. The trim removed 0 bases at V and 6 bases at J, leaving 9 bases unmatched. The CDR3 length is 19 residues. Germline V gene lookup returns CDR1 LGHNA and CDR2 YNFKEQ. The DNA of the CDR3 is TGTGCCAGCAGCCAAGACCCCTCAGGACTAGCGGGGGGGCCCAATGAGCAGTTCTTC. Translating gives CASSQDPSGLAGGPNEQFF.

This rearrangement joins TRBV7-2 to TRBJ1-1, with D uncertain. This CDR3 has 14 amino acids. CDR1 is SGHTA and CDR2 is FQGNSA in the germline V gene. The V end lost 1 base, the J end lost 3 bases, and 9 bases lay between the germline ends. DNA of the CDR3: TGTGCCAGCAGCTTAGAAGGCGGCGACACTGAAGCTTTCTTT. Its protein product is CASSLEGGDTEAFF.